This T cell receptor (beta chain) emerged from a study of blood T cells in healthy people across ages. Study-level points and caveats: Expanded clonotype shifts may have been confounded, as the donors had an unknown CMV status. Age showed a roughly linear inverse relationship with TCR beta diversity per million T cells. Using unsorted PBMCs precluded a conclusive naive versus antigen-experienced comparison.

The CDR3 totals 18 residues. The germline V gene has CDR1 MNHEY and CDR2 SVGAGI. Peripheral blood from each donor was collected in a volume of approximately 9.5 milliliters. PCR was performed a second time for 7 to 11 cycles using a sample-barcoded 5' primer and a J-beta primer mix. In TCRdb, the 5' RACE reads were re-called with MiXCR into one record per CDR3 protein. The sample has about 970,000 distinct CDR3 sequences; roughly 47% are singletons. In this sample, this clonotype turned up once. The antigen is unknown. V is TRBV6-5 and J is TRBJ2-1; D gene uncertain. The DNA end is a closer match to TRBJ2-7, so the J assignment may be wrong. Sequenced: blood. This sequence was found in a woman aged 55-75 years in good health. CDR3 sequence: CASSYIPPTSESYNEQYF. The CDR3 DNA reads TGTGCCAGCAGTTACATACCGCCGACGAGTGAATCCTACAATGAGCAGTACTTC.